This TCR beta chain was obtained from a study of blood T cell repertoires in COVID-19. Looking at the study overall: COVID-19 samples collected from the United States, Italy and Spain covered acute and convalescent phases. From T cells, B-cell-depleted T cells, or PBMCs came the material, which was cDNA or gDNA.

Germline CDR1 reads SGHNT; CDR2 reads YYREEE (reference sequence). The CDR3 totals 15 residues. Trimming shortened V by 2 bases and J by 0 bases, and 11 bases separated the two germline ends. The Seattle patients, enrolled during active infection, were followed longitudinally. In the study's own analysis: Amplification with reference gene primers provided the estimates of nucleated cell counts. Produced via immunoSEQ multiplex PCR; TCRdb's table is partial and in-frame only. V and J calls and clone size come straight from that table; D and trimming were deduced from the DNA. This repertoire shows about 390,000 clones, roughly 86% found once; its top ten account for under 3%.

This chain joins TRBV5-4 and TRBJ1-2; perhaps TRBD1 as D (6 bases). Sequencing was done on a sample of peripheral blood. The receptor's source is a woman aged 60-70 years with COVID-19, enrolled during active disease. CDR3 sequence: CASSFGQNTNYGYTF. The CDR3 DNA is TGTGCCAGCAGCTTTGGACAGAACACTAACTATGGCTACACCTTC.